The subject of this entry is one T cell receptor (beta chain). Its antigen is unidentified. The data were obtained in a study of T cell responses to AZD1222 COVID-19 vaccine. Clones were sequenced by immunoSEQ multiplex PCR, and TCRdb holds only the in-frame ones, with some missing. The sample carries about 92,000 clones, roughly 90% recorded once. Points from the study as a whole: Repertoire sampling happened only post peak T cell response. Within unmutated variant regions lay the reported targets of nearly half of spike-specific TCRs.

This CDR3 has 16 amino acids. V was shortened by 0 bases and J by 2 bases, with 13 bases between the two germline ends. Germline assignment: CDR1 SGHDN and CDR2 FVKESK. The chain combines TRBV14 with TRBJ1-2; D may be TRBD1 (5 bases). Source: peripheral blood, taken on day 0 of AZD1222 vaccination. The receptor's source is an adult in good health. CDR3 nucleotide sequence: TGTGCCAGCAGCCAAGATCACCAGGGCCGAAACTATGGCTACACCTTC. Translated: CASSQDHQGRNYGYTF.